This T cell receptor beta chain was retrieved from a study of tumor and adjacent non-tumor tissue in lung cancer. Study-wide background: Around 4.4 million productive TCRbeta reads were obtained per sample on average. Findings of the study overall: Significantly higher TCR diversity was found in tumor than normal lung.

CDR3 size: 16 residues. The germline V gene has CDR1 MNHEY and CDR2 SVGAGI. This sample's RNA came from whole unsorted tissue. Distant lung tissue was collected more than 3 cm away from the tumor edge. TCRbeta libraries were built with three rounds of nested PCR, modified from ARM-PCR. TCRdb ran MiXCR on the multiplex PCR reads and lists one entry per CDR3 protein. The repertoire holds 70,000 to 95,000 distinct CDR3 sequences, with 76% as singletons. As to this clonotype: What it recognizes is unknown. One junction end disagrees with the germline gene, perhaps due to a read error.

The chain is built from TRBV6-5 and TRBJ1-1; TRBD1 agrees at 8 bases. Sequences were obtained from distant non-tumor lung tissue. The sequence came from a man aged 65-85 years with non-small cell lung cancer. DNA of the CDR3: TGTCCCAGCAGTTACTCCCCACGGACAGGGACCACTGAAGCTTTCTTT. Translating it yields CPSSYSPRTGTTEAFF.